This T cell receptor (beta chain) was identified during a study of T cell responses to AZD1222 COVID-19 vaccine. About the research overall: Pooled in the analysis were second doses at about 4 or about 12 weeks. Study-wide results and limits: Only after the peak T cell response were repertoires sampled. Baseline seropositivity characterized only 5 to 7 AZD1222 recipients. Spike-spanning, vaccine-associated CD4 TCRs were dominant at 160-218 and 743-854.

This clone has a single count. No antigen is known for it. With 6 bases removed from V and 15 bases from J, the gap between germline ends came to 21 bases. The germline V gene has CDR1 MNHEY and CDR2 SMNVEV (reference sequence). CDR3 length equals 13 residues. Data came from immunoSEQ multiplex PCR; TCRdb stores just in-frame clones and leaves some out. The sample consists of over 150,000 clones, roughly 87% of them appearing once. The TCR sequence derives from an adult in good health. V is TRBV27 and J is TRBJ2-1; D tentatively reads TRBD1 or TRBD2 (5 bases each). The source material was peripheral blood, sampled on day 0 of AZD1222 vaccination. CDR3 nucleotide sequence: TGTGCCAGCAGACCACAAACTGGGACGCGCTCGTTCTTC. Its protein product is CASRPQTGTRSFF.